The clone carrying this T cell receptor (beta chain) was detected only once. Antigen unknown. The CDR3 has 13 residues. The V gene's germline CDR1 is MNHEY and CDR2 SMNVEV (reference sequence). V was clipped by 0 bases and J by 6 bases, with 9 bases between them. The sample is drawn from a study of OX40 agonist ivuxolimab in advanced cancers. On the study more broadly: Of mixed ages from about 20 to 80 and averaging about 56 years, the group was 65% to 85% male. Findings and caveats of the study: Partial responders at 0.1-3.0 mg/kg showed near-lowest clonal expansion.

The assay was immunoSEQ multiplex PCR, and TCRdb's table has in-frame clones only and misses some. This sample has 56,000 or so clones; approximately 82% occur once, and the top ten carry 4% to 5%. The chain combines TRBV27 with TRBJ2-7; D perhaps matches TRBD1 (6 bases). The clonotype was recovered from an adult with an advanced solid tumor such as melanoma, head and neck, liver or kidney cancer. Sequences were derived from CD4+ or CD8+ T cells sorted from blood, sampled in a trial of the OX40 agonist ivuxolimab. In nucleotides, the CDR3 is TGTGCCAGCAGTTTATCCAGGGGTGGCGAGCAGTACTTC. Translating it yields CASSLSRGGEQYF.